The rows below give T cell receptor beta chains drawn from one sample of a study of blood T cell repertoires in COVID-19. Measured with immunoSEQ multiplex PCR; TCRdb has only the in-frame clones, and not every one. The data show over 150,000 clones, more than 70% seen once. Input material: peripheral blood. The origin of the receptors is a young man with active or convalescent COVID-19. Each CDR3 is given with its conserved first and last residue. The D gene is left open where the match is weak. Size tells how often a clone was seen (once, few, many) or the class of an expanded clone, and some rows leave it out.

j_call,d_call,clone_size,v_call,cdr3_aa
TRBJ1-3,TRBD1,once,TRBV2,CASSEARTGGNTIYF
TRBJ2-3,TRBD2,-,TRBV7-2,CASSLGGGRSTDTQYF
TRBJ2-7,TRBD2,once,TRBV6-2/TRBV6-3,CASSSSLAGGPHEQYF
TRBJ1-6,TRBD1,once,TRBV6-6,CASRRDRENSPLHF
TRBJ2-5,-,-,TRBV7-9,CASSFGQGIAETQYF
TRBJ1-1,TRBD1,once,TRBV6-2/TRBV6-3,CASSYSGTANTEAFF
TRBJ2-7,-,medium-sized,TRBV2,CASSDLDTSYEQYF
TRBJ2-5,-,-,TRBV20-1,CSARDSHTPHF
TRBJ1-2,-,-,TRBV7-6,CASSSGRGAVGYTF
TRBJ2-7,-,-,TRBV19,CASSKNRAGYEQYF
TRBJ2-1,-,-,TRBV6-5,CASTEGVEQFF
TRBJ1-1,-,-,TRBV28,CASSPLGREGTEAFF
TRBJ2-4,-,-,TRBV5-5,CASSLRDTDRKNIQYF
TRBJ1-2,TRBD1,-,TRBV5-1,CASSFPGTGGDGYTF
TRBJ1-1,TRBD1,-,TRBV5-1,CASSLWGQGNTEAFF
TRBJ2-1,TRBD2,-,TRBV15,CATSRSSGRDEQFF